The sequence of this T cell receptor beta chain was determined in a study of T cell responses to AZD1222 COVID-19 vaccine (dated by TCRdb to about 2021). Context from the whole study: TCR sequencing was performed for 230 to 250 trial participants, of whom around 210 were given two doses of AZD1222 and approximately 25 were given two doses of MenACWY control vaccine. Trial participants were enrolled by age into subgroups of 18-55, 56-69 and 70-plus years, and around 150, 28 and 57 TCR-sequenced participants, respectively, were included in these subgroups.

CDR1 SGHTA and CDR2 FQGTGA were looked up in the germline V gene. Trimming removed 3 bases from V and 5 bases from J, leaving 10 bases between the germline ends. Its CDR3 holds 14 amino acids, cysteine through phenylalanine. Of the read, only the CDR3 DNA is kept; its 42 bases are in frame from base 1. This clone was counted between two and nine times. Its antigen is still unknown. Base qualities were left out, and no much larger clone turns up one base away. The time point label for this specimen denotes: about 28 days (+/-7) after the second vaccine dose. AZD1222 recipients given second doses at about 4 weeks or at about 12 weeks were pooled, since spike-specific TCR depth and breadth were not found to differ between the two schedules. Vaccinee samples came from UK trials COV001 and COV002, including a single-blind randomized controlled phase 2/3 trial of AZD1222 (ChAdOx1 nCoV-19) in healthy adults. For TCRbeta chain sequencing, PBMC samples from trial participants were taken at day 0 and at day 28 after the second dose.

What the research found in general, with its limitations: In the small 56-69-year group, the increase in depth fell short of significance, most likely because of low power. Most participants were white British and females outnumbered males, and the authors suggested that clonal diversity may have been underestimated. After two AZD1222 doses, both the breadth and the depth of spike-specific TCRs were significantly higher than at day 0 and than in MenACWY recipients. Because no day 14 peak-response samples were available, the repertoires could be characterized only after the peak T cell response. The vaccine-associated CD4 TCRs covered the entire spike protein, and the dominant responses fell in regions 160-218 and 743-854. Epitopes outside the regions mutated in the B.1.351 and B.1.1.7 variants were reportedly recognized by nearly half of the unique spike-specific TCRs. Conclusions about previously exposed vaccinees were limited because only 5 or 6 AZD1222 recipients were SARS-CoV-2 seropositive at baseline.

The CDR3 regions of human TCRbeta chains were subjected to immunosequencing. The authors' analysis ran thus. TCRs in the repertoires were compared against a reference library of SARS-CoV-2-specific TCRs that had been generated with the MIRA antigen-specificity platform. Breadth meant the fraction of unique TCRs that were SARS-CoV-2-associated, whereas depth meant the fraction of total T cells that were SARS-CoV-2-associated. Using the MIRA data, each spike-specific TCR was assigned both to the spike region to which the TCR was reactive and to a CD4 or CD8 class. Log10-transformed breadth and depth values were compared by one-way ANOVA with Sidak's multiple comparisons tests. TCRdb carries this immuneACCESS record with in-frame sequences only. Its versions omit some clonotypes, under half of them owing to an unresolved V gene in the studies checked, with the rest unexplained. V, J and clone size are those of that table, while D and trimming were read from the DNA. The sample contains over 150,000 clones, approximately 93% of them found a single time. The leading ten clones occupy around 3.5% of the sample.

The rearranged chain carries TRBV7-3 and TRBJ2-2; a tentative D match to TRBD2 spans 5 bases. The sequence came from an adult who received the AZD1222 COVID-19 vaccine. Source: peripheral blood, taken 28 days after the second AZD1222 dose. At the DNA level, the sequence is TGTGCCAGCAGCTTGTCGACGGGAACCGGGGAGCTGTTTTTT. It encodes CASSLSTGTGELFF.